This T cell receptor (beta chain) is from a study of blood T cell repertoires in COVID-19 (dated by TCRdb to about 2020). A note on the overall study: Collaborator samples came from the United States, Italy and Spain and covered acute and convalescent phases of COVID-19. The dataset comprised deeply sampled blood TCRbeta repertoires from subjects exposed to, actively infected with, or recovered from COVID-19. Nearly every sample came with metadata listing a de-identified subject ID, COVID-19 status, age in years and sex. The samples were drawn from the first 160 participants of the ongoing ImmuneRACE study and from 1,254 subjects provided by 6 global collaborators. Where available, HLA class I and class II types were obtained from metadata supplied by the sample provider rather than from assay-based typing. The repertoires were released in a freely available public database intended as a resource for research on the immune response to SARS-CoV-2. The prospective study material was composed of cDNA or gDNA derived from T cells, B-cell-depleted T cells, or PBMCs.

TCRbeta CDR3 regions were amplified from genomic DNA using the immunoSEQ Assay, a bias-controlled multiplex PCR. For the original study's pipeline: The number of nucleated cells in each sample was estimated from the amplification of reference gene primers within the assay. Sequence reads were collapsed and filtered to measure the absolute abundance of every unique TCRbeta CDR3 rearrangement. For each sample, productive Simpson clonality was calculated as the square root of Simpson's diversity index across productive rearrangements. The clones in this table, taken by TCRdb from immuneACCESS, are in-frame only. Not every clone is retained; where verified, under half of the shortfall comes from an unresolved V gene, and the cause of the rest is unknown. V, J and clone size were drawn from that table, and D and trimming were deduced from the DNA. A total of hundreds of thousands of clones appear in this sample, about nine tenths of them only once. Roughly 5% of the sample belongs to the ten largest clones.

Points on this clone: This receptor's antigen is unknown. The record has no base qualities; no much larger clone is one base away.

Including the terminal cysteine and phenylalanine, the CDR3 comprises 17 residues. CDR3 DNA is the only sequence kept; it has 51 bases, read in frame from the first base. The germline V gene encodes CDR1 LGHDT and CDR2 YNNKEL (reference sequence). V is shortened by 5 bases, J by 8 bases, and the region joining them spans 25 bases. Participants in the prospective study were enrolled through a virtual design, were aged about 18 to 100 years, and lived in approximately 24 United States geographic areas. In the prospective study, participants were assigned to cohorts based on the clinical history participants reported in a screening survey and a study questionnaire. ImmuneRACE Cohort 3 recovered participants were defined by two consecutive negative NP/OP PCR tests, healthcare professional clearance, or symptom resolution. In the prospective study, mobile phlebotomists collected whole blood, serum and a nasopharyngeal or oropharyngeal swab from each participant. Additional blood draws and questionnaires over an approximately two-month period could optionally be provided by prospective study participants. Prospective study blood samples were shipped either frozen or at room temperature before DNA extraction.

Beyond this particular receptor, the publication reports: The amount of clinical and demographic metadata varied by source and participant and was provided uncurated.

The clonotype comes from a man aged 60 to 75 who had recovered from COVID-19. The sequence links TRBV3-1 (or the pseudogene TRBV3-2) to TRBJ2-1; the D segment could be TRBD1, given 5 matching bases. The material sequenced was PBMCs or T cells enriched from blood (not recorded which). The bases are TGTGCCAGCAGCTACCCCTCGACAGCCCTGCTGGTCTATGAGCAGTTCTTC. Its coded protein is CASSYPSTALLVYEQFF.